Each of the 25 T cell receptor beta chains below was sequenced from the same sample in a study of response to subunit inactivated influenza vaccine. TCRdb fed the RT-PCR reads into MiXCR, producing one record per CDR3 protein. The profile shows under 800,000 distinct CDR3 sequences, around 14% of them singletons. The sample consisted of PBMCs from blood, taken around 14 days before vaccination. The receptor set was obtained from a man aged 45-65 years who received an inactivated influenza vaccine.

This chain joins TRBV11-2 and TRBJ2-3; D is possibly TRBD2 (6 bases). The CDR3 spans 16 residues. Trimming took off 2 bases at V and 7 bases at J, with 19 bases between the two ends. CDR1 and CDR2 (germline): SGHAT, FQNNGV. This chain's CDR3 is CASSLNGASAVNTQYF. The CDR3 nucleotides are TGTGCCAGCAGCTTAAACGGGGCTAGCGCAGTAAATACGCAGTATTTT. Variable domain in full (rest from reference TRBV11-2 and TRBJ2-3): EAGVAQSPRYKIIEKRQSVAFWCNPISGHATLYWYQQILGQGPKLLIQFQNNGVVDDSQLPKDRFSAERLKGVDSTLKIQPAKLEDSAVYLCASSLNGASAVNTQYFGPGTRLTVL.

The genes are TRBV15 and TRBJ2-7, with 11 bases identical to TRBD2. The CDR3 is 19 amino acids. Germline CDR1 is LNHNV and CDR2 is YYDKDF (reference sequence). With V trimmed by 1 base and J by 4 bases, 15 bases remained unmatched. This chain's CDR3 is CATSRALGRPGLADYEQYF. The CDR3 DNA is TGTGCCACCAGCAGAGCGCTTGGTAGGCCGGGACTAGCGGATTACGAGCAGTACTTC.

The J gene is TRBJ2-1, the V gene TRBV5-1, with TRBD2 identical over 7 bases. Germline V lookup: CDR1 SGHRS, CDR2 YFSETQ. The V segment lost 2 bases and the J segment 5 bases; nucleotides outside the gene matches: 4. The CDR3 runs 14 residues. The CDR3 nucleotides are TGCGCCAGCAGCTTCCAGGGACTAAACAATGAGCAGTTCTTC. Translating it yields CASSFQGLNNEQFF.

The chain carries TRBV9 and TRBJ2-1; D gene ambiguous. Trimming removed 2 bases from V and 0 bases from J, with 6 bases in between. The CDR3 spans 14 residues. Per germline, CDR1 SGDLS and CDR2 YYNGEE. The CDR3 DNA reads as TGTGCCAGCAGCGTGTATAGCTCCTACAATGAGCAGTTCTTC. Its translation is CASSVYSSYNEQFF.

The sample holds many counts of this clonotype. V usage is TRBV4-2 and J usage is TRBJ2-7, with D tentatively TRBD1 or TRBD2 (5 bases each). Germline CDR1 and CDR2: LGHNA and YNFKEQ. Deletions cut 3 bases from V and 2 bases from J, with 20 bases between. This CDR3 spans 17 amino acids. CDR3 residues: CASSHDQGTAATYEQYF. The CDR3 DNA is TGTGCCAGCAGCCACGATCAGGGAACAGCGGCTACCTACGAGCAGTACTTC.

This clonotype was observed a handful of times. The chain carries TRBV9 and TRBJ1-1; 8 bases map to TRBD1. Germline V gives CDR1 SGDLS, CDR2 YYNGEE. The CDR3 length is 15 residues. V shed 2 bases and J 3 bases; nucleotides not matched to a gene: 6. CDR3 DNA sequence: TGTGCCAGCAGCGTCCCAGGGGGCGAGGACACTGAAGCTTTCTTT. Encoded protein: CASSVPGGEDTEAFF. Full variable domain (remainder filled in from reference TRBV9 and TRBJ1-1): DSGVTQTPKHLITATGQRVTLRCSPRSGDLSVYWYQQSLDQGLQFLIQYYNGEERAKGNILERFSAQQFPDLHSELNLSSLELGDSALYFCASSVPGGEDTEAFFGQGTRLTVV.

The chain carries TRBV5-1 and TRBJ1-4, with no clear D. From germline, CDR1 is SGHRS and CDR2 YFSETQ. The CDR3 length is 13 residues. V dropped 0 bases and J dropped 4 bases, with 4 bases sitting between them. The CDR3 DNA reads as TGCGCCAGCAGCTTGGACAGTAATGAAAAACTGTTTTTT. It codes for CASSLDSNEKLFF.

This clonotype was recorded a few times. This chain connects TRBV12-3 or TRBV12-4 to TRBJ2-1; either TRBD1 or TRBD2 may supply D (6 bases each). Trimming shortened V by 4 bases and J by 4 bases, and 17 bases separated the two germline ends. The CDR3 consists of 16 residues. CDR3 amino acids: CASSSFRGALYNEQFF. The CDR3, as DNA: TGTGCCAGCAGTTCGTTTAGGGGGGCTCTTTACAATGAGCAGTTCTTC.

The chain combines TRBV6-5 with TRBJ2-5; TRBD2 is a possible D gene (6 bases). Germline V gives CDR1 MNHEY, CDR2 SVGAGI. Trimming took off 0 bases at V and 3 bases at J, with 8 bases between the two ends. The CDR3 has 14 residues. Here the CDR3 DNA reads TGTGCCAGCAGTTACTCTTGGGGGGAAGAGACCCAGTACTTC. Amino acids: CASSYSWGEETQYF.

This clonotype was observed a handful of times. The V and J genes are TRBV5-6 and TRBJ2-7; TRBD1 agrees at 7 bases. The CDR3 totals 14 residues. CDR1 is SGHDT, CDR2 YYEEEE, per germline. With 4 bases clipped from V and 4 bases from J, the junction kept 8 bases outside the gene matches. DNA of the CDR3: TGTGCCAGCAGCCTCCGGGACAGCTATTACGAGCAGTACTTC. Translated: CASSLRDSYYEQYF.

This clonotype appeared many times. This chain links TRBV5-6 with TRBJ2-3; D unresolved. Trimming shortened V by 1 base and J by 2 bases, and 8 bases separated the two germline ends. This CDR3 is built from 14 residues. Germline V gives CDR1 SGHDT, CDR2 YYEEEE. In DNA form, the CDR3 reads TGTGCCAGCAGCTTGTTAGTAAACACAGATACGCAGTATTTT. This translates into CASSLLVNTDTQYF.

The CDR3 nucleotides are TGTGCCAGCAGTCAAAGGACAGTTTATGAGCAGTTCTTC. Translated, it gives CASSQRTVYEQFF. The chain joins TRBV6-1 to TRBJ2-1, with TRBD1 as a possible D gene (6 bases). The germline V and J ends were trimmed by 5 bases and 8 bases, with 13 bases remaining between them. This CDR3 has 13 residues. The V gene's germline CDR1 is MNHNS and CDR2 SASEGT.

This clonotype was recorded many times. The chain is built from TRBV4-3 and TRBJ1-2, with D maybe TRBD1 (6 bases). The germline CDR1 and CDR2 sequences are LGHNA and YSLEER. Trimming stripped 1 base from V and 4 bases from J, with 19 bases between. This CDR3 spans 17 amino acids. Here the CDR3 reads CASSQVLISGQLYGYTF. The CDR3 region has the DNA TGCGCCAGCAGCCAAGTTCTCATTTCAGGACAGCTCTATGGCTACACCTTC.

The rearrangement joins TRBV9 to TRBJ2-1; no clear D. The CDR3 covers 13 residues. Looked up from germline, CDR1 is SGDLS and CDR2 is YYNGEE. The V gene lost 3 bases and the J gene lost 14 bases, with 18 bases spanning the gap. DNA of the CDR3: TGTGCCAGCAGCGCCGGCTCTGGCGGAGTGGAGTTCTTC. This codes for CASSAGSGGVEFF.

The chain uses TRBV20-1 and TRBJ2-7, with 10 bases identical to TRBD1. CDR3 length: 13 residues. V shed 4 bases and J 6 bases; nucleotides not matched to a gene: 6. Per germline, CDR1 DFQATT and CDR2 SNEGSKA (reference sequence). The CDR3 sequence is CSANRDRGGEQYF. The DNA for the CDR3 is TGCAGTGCTAACCGGGACAGGGGTGGCGAGCAGTACTTC.

This clonotype was seen a handful of times. The V and J genes are TRBV5-1 and TRBJ2-5, with 9 nucleotides matching TRBD2. J gave up 0 bases and V 1 base, and 7 bases lay outside the gene matches. This CDR3 contains 17 residues. Germline V gene sequence: CDR1 SGHRS, CDR2 YFSETQ. As DNA, the CDR3 is TGCGCCAGCAGCTTGTTCGGCGGGGGGGGATACCAAGAGACCCAGTACTTC. Translating it yields CASSLFGGGGYQETQYF. The full variable domain, completed using reference TRBV5-1 and TRBJ2-5, is KAGVTQTPRYLIKTRGQQVTLSCSPISGHRSVSWYQQTPGQGLQFLFEYFSETQRNKGNFPGRFSGRQFSNSRSEMNVSTLELGDSALYLCASSLFGGGGYQETQYFGPGTRLLVL.

The chain recombines TRBV7-2 with TRBJ2-1, with D perhaps assigned TRBD1 or TRBD2 (5 bases each). This CDR3 has 17 residues. V lost 5 bases and J 0 bases, leaving 17 bases between the germline ends. Germline V gives CDR1 SGHTA, CDR2 FQGNSA. In nucleotides, the CDR3 is TGTGCCAGCAGCCCCAAAATTACGGGGACCTCCTACAATGAGCAGTTCTTC. Its protein product is CASSPKITGTSYNEQFF.

The chain joins TRBV29-1 to TRBJ2-4, with unresolved D. The CDR3 extends over 11 amino acids. The V gene's germline CDR1 is SQVTM and CDR2 ANQGSEA. Between the trimmed V and J ends, which lost 4 bases and 8 bases, there was a span of 9 bases. The CDR3 loop reads CSVGALDIQYF. The CDR3 coding sequence is TGCAGCGTTGGGGCCCTAGACATTCAGTACTTC. Drawing the rest from reference TRBV29-1 and TRBJ2-4, the complete variable domain is SAVISQKPSRDICQRGTSLTIQCQVDSQVTMMFWYRQQPGQSLTLIATANQGSEATYESGFVIDKFPISRPNLTFSTLTVSNMSPEDSSIYLCSVGALDIQYFGAGTRLSVL.

This clonotype occurred a few times. The rearrangement uses TRBV24-1 and TRBJ2-5; D remains unclear. The CDR3 has 16 residues. Germline assignment: CDR1 KGHDR and CDR2 SFDVKD. V was shortened by 3 bases and J by 1 base, with 14 bases between the two germline ends. The CDR3 sequence is CATSDRAELGQETQYF. The CDR3 nucleotides read TGTGCCACCAGTGATAGGGCAGAGTTAGGCCAAGAGACCCAGTACTTC.

This clonotype was recorded a few times. The chain couples TRBV25-1 to TRBJ1-2; 10 nucleotides agree with TRBD1. The germline CDR1 and CDR2 sequences are MGHDK and SYGVNS. Trimming cost V 3 bases and J 1 base; bases outside gene matches: 11. The length of the CDR3 is 18 residues. Written as DNA, the CDR3 is TGTGCCAGCAGTGAGTCGGTTAAGGGACAGGGGTATAACTATGGCTACACCTTC. Translation: CASSESVKGQGYNYGYTF.

J is TRBJ2-5 and V is TRBV6-1; 8 bases match TRBD1. With 5 bases clipped from V and 6 bases from J, the junction kept 8 bases outside the gene matches. Germline assignment: CDR1 MNHNS and CDR2 SASEGT. The CDR3 is 14 residues long. CDR3 sequence (DNA): TGTGCCAGCAGTCGTAAGGACAGGGAGAAGACCCAGTACTTC. It specifies CASSRKDREKTQYF.

This clonotype was found many times. The J gene is TRBJ2-3, the V gene TRBV20-1; TRBD2 is a possible D gene (6 bases). The germline gives CDR1 DFQATT, CDR2 SNEGSKA (reference sequence). CDR3 size: 16 residues. V was clipped by 4 bases and J by 2 bases, with 19 bases between them. The CDR3 loop is CSATISGTPLTDTQYF. DNA of the CDR3: TGCAGTGCTACCATCTCCGGGACTCCCCTCACAGATACGCAGTATTTT.

V usage is TRBV7-6 and J usage is TRBJ2-1; perhaps TRBD1 as D (6 bases). The V gene lost 2 bases and the J gene lost 9 bases, with 17 bases spanning the gap. The CDR3 consists of 15 residues. Germline-derived CDR1 and CDR2 are SGHVS and FNYEAQ. Here the CDR3 DNA reads TGTGCCAGCAGCTTAACTCCAGGGACAACGGGTGAGCAGTTCTTC. It codes for CASSLTPGTTGEQFF. Using reference TRBV7-6 and TRBJ2-1 for the parts outside the CDR3, the full variable domain is GAGVSQSPRYKVTKRGQDVALRCDPISGHVSLYWYRQALGQGPEFLTYFNYEAQQDKSGLPNDRFSAERPEGSISTLTIQRTEQRDSAMYRCASSLTPGTTGEQFFGPGTRLTVL.

This clonotype has at least ten counts. The chain carries TRBV4-1 and TRBJ1-1; 8 bases align to TRBD1. CDR1 is MGHRA and CDR2 is YSYEKL in the germline V gene. V shed 0 bases and J 9 bases; nucleotides not matched to a gene: 9. The CDR3 has 15 amino acids. In nucleotides, the CDR3 is TGCGCCAGCAGCCAAGAGTCTGGACAGGGCCGTAAAGCTTTCTTT. Translating gives CASSQESGQGRKAFF.

V gene TRBV14 combines with J gene TRBJ2-7; weak D call: TRBD2 (6 bases). The germline V and J ends were trimmed by 4 bases and 1 base, with 23 bases remaining between them. Germline assignment: CDR1 SGHDN and CDR2 FVKESK. The CDR3 runs 18 residues. The CDR3 DNA follows: TGTGCCAGCAGCCCAAAGATATTTTCGGCGGGACCTTCCTACGAGCAGTACTTC. The encoded protein is CASSPKIFSAGPSYEQYF.